This T cell receptor (beta chain) was captured in a study of T cell changes during pregnancy in multiple sclerosis. Germline CDR1 and CDR2: LNHNV and YYDKDF (reference sequence). This CDR3 region has 18 residues. With V trimmed by 0 bases and J by 0 bases, 6 bases remained unmatched. Data came from immunoSEQ multiplex PCR; TCRdb stores just in-frame clones and leaves some out. Among roughly 45,000 clones listed, roughly 90% were seen once. The TCR comes from a female donor in good health, enrolled as a control in a pregnancy study. J is TRBJ1-1 and V is TRBV15; the match to TRBD1 covers 11 bases. This specimen consisted of peripheral blood, obtained in the first trimester of pregnancy. CDR3 sequence reads: CATSRDLRTGGMNTEAFF. The CDR3 nucleotides read TGTGCCACCAGCAGAGATTTAAGGACAGGGGGCATGAACACTGAAGCTTTCTTT.